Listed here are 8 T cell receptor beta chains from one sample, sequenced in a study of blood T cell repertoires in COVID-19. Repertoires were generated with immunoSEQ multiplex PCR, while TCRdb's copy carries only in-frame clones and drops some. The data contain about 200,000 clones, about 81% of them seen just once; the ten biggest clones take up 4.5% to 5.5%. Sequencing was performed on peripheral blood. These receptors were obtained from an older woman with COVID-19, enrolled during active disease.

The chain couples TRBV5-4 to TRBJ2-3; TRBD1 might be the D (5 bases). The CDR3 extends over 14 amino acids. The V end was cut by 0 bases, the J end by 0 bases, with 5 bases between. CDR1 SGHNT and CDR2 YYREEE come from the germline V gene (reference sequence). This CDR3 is CASSLEGSTDTQYF. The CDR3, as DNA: TGTGCCAGCAGCTTGGAGGGGAGCACAGATACGCAGTATTTT.

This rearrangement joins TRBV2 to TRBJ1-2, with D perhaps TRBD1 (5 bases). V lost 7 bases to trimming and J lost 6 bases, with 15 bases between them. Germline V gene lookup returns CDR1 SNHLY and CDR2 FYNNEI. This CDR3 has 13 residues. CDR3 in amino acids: CASNWGPRNGYTF. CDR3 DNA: TGTGCCAGCAATTGGGGCCCACGGAATGGCTACACCTTC.

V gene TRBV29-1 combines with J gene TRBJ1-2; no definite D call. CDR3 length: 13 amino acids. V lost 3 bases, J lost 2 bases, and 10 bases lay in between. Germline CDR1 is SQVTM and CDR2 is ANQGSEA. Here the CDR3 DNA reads TGCAGCGTTGAGTGGGGAGTCAACTATGGCTACACCTTC. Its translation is CSVEWGVNYGYTF.

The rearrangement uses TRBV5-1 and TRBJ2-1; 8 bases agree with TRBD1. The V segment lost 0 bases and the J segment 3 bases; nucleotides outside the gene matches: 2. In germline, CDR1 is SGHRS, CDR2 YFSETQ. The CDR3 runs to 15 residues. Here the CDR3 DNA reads TGCGCCAGCAGCTTGGTGGGGACAGGCTACAATGAGCAGTTCTTC. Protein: CASSLVGTGYNEQFF.

Here the CDR3 DNA reads TGTGCCAGCAGCCGGGAGGGGGGAACTGAAGCTTTCTTT. The encoded protein is CASSREGGTEAFF. V is TRBV5-4 and J is TRBJ1-1; D may be TRBD1 (6 bases). Trimming pared 4 bases from V and 5 bases from J, leaving 12 bases between. Germline CDR1 and CDR2: SGHNT and YYREEE (reference sequence). The CDR3 is 13 residues long. Full variable domain (remainder filled in from reference TRBV5-4 and TRBJ1-1): ETGVTQSPTHLIKTRGQQVTLRCSSQSGHNTVSWYQQALGQGPQFIFQYYREEENGRGNFPPRFSGLQFPNYSSELNVNALELDDSALYLCASSREGGTEAFFGQGTRLTVV.

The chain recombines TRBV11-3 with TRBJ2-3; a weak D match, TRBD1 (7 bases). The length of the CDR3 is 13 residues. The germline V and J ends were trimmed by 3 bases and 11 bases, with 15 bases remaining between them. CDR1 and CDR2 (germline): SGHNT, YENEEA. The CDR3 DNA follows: TGTGCCAGCAGCTTCCCAGGGGGGACAAGGCAGTATTTT. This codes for CASSFPGGTRQYF.

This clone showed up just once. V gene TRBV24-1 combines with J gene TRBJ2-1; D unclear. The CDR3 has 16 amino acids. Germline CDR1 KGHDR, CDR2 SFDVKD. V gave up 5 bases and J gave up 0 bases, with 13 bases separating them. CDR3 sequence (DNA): TGTGCCACCAGTGCCTATGACACCCGCTCCTACAATGAGCAGTTCTTC. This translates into CATSAYDTRSYNEQFF.

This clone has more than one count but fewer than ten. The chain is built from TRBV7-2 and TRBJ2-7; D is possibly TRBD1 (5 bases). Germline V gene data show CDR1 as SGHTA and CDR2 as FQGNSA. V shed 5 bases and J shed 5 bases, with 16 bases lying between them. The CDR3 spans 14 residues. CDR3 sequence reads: CASSPNRGWNEQYF. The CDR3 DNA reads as TGTGCCAGCAGCCCGAATAGGGGCTGGAACGAGCAGTACTTC.